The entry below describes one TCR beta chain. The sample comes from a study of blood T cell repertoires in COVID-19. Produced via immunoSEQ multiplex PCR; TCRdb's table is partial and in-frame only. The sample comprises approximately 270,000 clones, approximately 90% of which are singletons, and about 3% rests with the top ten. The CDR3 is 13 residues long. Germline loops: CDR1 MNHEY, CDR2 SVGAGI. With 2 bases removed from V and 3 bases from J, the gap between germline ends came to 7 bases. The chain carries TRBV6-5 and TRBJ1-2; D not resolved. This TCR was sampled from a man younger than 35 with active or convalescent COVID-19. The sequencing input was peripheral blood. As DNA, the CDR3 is TGTGCCAGCAGTTACGGGCAGTACTATGGCTACACCTTC. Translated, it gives CASSYGQYYGYTF.